These 18 T cell receptor beta chains were all obtained from the same sample, sequenced in a study of shared clonotypes between healthy human individuals. Sequenced by immunoSEQ multiplex PCR; TCRdb stores in-frame clones only, minus some. The sample contains some 1 million clones, roughly 80% of which appear only once. The sample comprised memory CD4+ T cells sorted from blood. Noted subset: CD45RA-negative fraction. The receptors shown here come from a man aged 18-30 years in good health.

This clone came up a few times. The chain uses TRBV4-3 and TRBJ2-1; perhaps TRBD2 as D (5 bases). V lost 1 base and J lost 0, with 7 bases in between. The germline V gene encodes CDR1 LGHNA and CDR2 YSLEER. The CDR3 contains 15 residues. CDR3 bases: TGCGCCAGCAGCCAAGGCGGGTCCTCCTACAATGAGCAGTTCTTC. It specifies CASSQGGSSYNEQFF.

This clone occurred a few times. The V call is TRBV6-4, the J call TRBJ1-6, with a weak D call TRBD1 (6 bases). V was cut by 6 bases and J by 7 bases, with 10 bases left in between. Germline V gene lookup returns CDR1 MRHNA and CDR2 SNTAGT. The CDR3 totals 13 residues. The CDR3 DNA reads as TGTGCCAGCAGGGGAGGGGGAAATTCACCCCTCCACTTT. Its translation is CASRGGGNSPLHF.

The chain uses TRBV4-1 and TRBJ1-5; D remains ambiguous. CDR1 is MGHRA and CDR2 is YSYEKL in the germline V gene. Trimming removed 0 bases at V and 1 base at J, with 7 bases between. The CDR3 spans 15 residues. CDR3 coding DNA: TGCGCCAGCAGCCAAGATGTGGAGAGCAATCAGCCCCAGCATTTT. Its translation: CASSQDVESNQPQHF.

V gene TRBV30 combines with J gene TRBJ1-5; 10 bases align to TRBD1. CDR3 length equals 17 residues. Trimming cost V 1 base and J 5 bases; bases outside gene matches: 11. CDR1 GTSNPN and CDR2 SVGIG come from the germline V gene (reference sequence). The CDR3 reads CAWSADRGSTAYQPQHF. CDR3 in DNA: TGTGCCTGGAGTGCGGACAGGGGGAGCACAGCGTATCAGCCCCAGCATTTT.

This clone was counted many times. The chain couples TRBV6-5 to TRBJ1-1, with a possible D match to TRBD1 (6 bases). CDR1 is MNHEY, CDR2 SVGAGI, per germline. V was shortened by 2 bases and J by 9 bases, with 13 bases between the two germline ends. This CDR3 has 13 residues. The CDR3 nucleotides read TGTGCCAGCAGTTACCAGAGTGGGGGGCAAGCTTTCTTT. Protein sequence: CASSYQSGGQAFF.

This clone was detected only a few times. V is TRBV18 and J is TRBJ1-1; unclear D gene. V dropped 3 bases and J dropped 8 bases, with 16 bases sitting between them. CDR1 KGHSH and CDR2 LQKENI come from the germline V gene. CDR3 size: 14 residues. The CDR3 loop is CASSPLKSGGEAFF. Here the CDR3 DNA reads TGTGCCAGCTCACCTCTAAAATCGGGCGGAGAAGCTTTCTTT.

V gene TRBV5-5 combines with J gene TRBJ1-1, with D uncertain. The CDR3 covers 13 residues. Trimming pared 6 bases from V and 0 bases from J, leaving 9 bases between. CDR1 and CDR2 (germline): SGHKS, YYEKEE (reference sequence). CDR3 protein: CASTNQMNTEAFF. In DNA, the CDR3 is TGTGCCAGCACGAATCAAATGAACACTGAAGCTTTCTTT.

This clone was seen a single time. V usage is TRBV5-1 and J usage is TRBJ2-2; tentative D call: TRBD1 (5 bases). CDR1 is SGHRS, CDR2 YFSETQ, per germline. Between the trimmed V and J ends, which lost 7 bases and 0 bases, there was a span of 16 bases. The CDR3 has 16 residues. The CDR3 here is CASHAPDKSNTGELFF. The CDR3 DNA sequence: TGCGCCAGCCACGCCCCGGACAAGTCGAACACCGGGGAGCTGTTTTTT.

V is TRBV7-8 and J is TRBJ2-5, with 9 positions matching TRBD2. V shed 3 bases and J 2 bases; nucleotides not matched to a gene: 10. Per germline, CDR1 SGHVS and CDR2 FQNEAQ. The CDR3 is 17 residues long. Here the CDR3 reads CASSLGSSGSGQETQYF. In DNA, the CDR3 is TGTGCCAGCAGCTTGGGGAGTAGCGGGAGCGGGCAAGAGACCCAGTACTTC.

The chain carries TRBV5-1 and TRBJ2-3; D may correspond to TRBD1 or TRBD2 (5 bases each). V lost 3 bases and J lost 2, with 10 bases in between. The CDR3 consists of 14 residues. Germline values: CDR1 SGHRS, CDR2 YFSETQ. The CDR3 loop is CASSSGLDTDTQYF. The CDR3 nucleotides are TGCGCCAGCAGCTCGGGGCTAGACACAGATACGCAGTATTTT.

This chain connects TRBV6-5 to TRBJ1-5; 7 bases agree with TRBD1. This CDR3 comprises 14 residues. V was clipped by 5 bases and J by 6 bases; unmatched bases: 7. Germline V gene data show CDR1 as MNHEY and CDR2 as SVGAGI. CDR3 sequence reads: CASSAHQGGQPQHF. CDR3 DNA: TGTGCCAGCAGTGCGCATCAGGGGGGTCAGCCCCAGCATTTT.

The V gene is TRBV9, the J gene TRBJ2-1; D not certain. The V and J ends lost 4 bases and 10 bases respectively, with 18 bases between them. The germline V gene encodes CDR1 SGDLS and CDR2 YYNGEE. The CDR3 extends over 14 amino acids. The CDR3 loop is CASSLTTQVREQFF. For the CDR3, the DNA is TGTGCCAGCAGCTTAACAACCCAGGTTCGGGAGCAGTTCTTC. Based on the CDR3 plus reference TRBV9 and TRBJ2-1, the full variable domain is DSGVTQTPKHLITATGQRVTLRCSPRSGDLSVYWYQQSLDQGLQFLIQYYNGEERAKGNILERFSAQQFPDLHSELNLSSLELGDSALYFCASSLTTQVREQFFGPGTRLTVL.

Comments on this clone: Distinct nucleotide sequences in the sample also encode this CDR3. V and J are TRBV18 and TRBJ2-5, with a weak D call TRBD2 (5 bases). The CDR3 is 14 amino acids. The germline CDR1 and CDR2 sequences are KGHSH and LQKENI. With 0 bases removed from V and 4 bases from J, the gap between germline ends came to 9 bases. The CDR3 is CASSPPTGRETQYF. As DNA, the CDR3 is TGTGCCAGCTCACCACCGACGGGAAGAGAGACCCAGTACTTC.

A few counts support this clone. CDR3 nucleotide sequence: TGTGCCAGCTCACGGGCGGAAAATTCACCCCTCCACTTT. It is translated as CASSRAENSPLHF. The chain carries TRBV18 and TRBJ1-6; D remains ambiguous. This CDR3 spans 13 amino acids. The V end lost 4 bases, the J end lost 7 bases, and 8 bases lay between the germline ends. Per germline, CDR1 KGHSH and CDR2 LQKENI. The variable domain in full, completed from reference TRBV18 and TRBJ1-6, reads NAGVMQNPRHLVRRRGQEARLRCSPMKGHSHVYWYRQLPEEGLKFMVYLQKENIIDESGMPKERFSAEFPKEGPSILRIQQVVRGDSAAYFCASSRAENSPLHFGNGTRLTVT.

The J gene is TRBJ2-2, the V gene TRBV11-3; D ambiguous. This CDR3 spans 14 amino acids. Germline V CDR1 and CDR2: SGHNT, YENEEA. V lost 4 bases and J lost 0, with 6 bases in between. The CDR3 protein is CASSSDPNTGELFF. In nucleotides, the CDR3 is TGTGCCAGCAGCTCCGACCCGAACACCGGGGAGCTGTTTTTT.

V is TRBV28 and J is TRBJ2-2; D is possibly TRBD1 (5 bases). Germline assignment: CDR1 MDHEN and CDR2 SYDVKM. Trimming removed 8 bases at V and 6 bases at J, with 13 bases between. The CDR3 loop spans 13 amino acids. This CDR3 reads CASGSGISGELFF. The CDR3 region has the DNA TGTGCCAGCGGATCAGGGATCTCCGGGGAGCTGTTTTTT.

The chain uses TRBV6-1 and TRBJ2-7, with 14 bases aligning to TRBD2. The germline V gene has CDR1 MNHNS and CDR2 SASEGT. There are 15 residues in the CDR3. Trimming took 2 bases from V and 4 from J; bases not matched to a gene: 1. The CDR3 spells CASSERLAGGYEQYF. CDR3 sequence (DNA): TGTGCCAGCAGTGAACGACTAGCGGGGGGGTACGAGCAGTACTTC.

V usage is TRBV11-2 and J usage is TRBJ2-1; possible D gene TRBD2, 6 bases. The V gene's germline CDR1 is SGHAT and CDR2 FQNNGV. With 3 bases removed from V and 10 bases from J, the gap between germline ends came to 13 bases. CDR3 length equals 13 residues. The CDR3 loop is CASSFVQAGEQFF. CDR3 DNA: TGTGCCAGCAGCTTTGTCCAGGCGGGGGAGCAGTTCTTC.